This paragraph reports one T cell receptor beta chain. What it recognizes is unknown. Other nucleotide sequences in the sample specify the same CDR3. Germline V gives CDR1 MDHEN, CDR2 SYDVKM. V was cut by 6 bases and J by 3 bases, with 12 bases left in between. CDR3 length: 13 amino acids. Authors' methods: Quality scores were absent from the junction-only immunoSEQ sequences, so filtering differed. Generated by immunoSEQ multiplex PCR, the TCRdb table keeps only in-frame clones and is missing some. Clone size and V and J calls were adopted from that table, with D and trimming inferred from the DNA. The data hold fewer than 2.5 million clones, with 90% to 95% observed a single time. The data were obtained in a study of shared clonotypes between healthy human individuals. Study context: The study enrolled a couple of women and a few men aged 18 to 49. CD4 naive and CD4 memory each took three plates per donor, while CD8 naive took two and CD8 memory one.

General study points: In contrast to clonotypes shared by all four donors, non-shared clonotypes had lower generation probabilities.

This receptor was obtained from a man aged 18 to 29 in good health. Some clones in this sample may be carry-over from other donors' samples. Sequenced input: naive CD4+ T cells from PBMCs. This sample's subset: CD45RA+ positively selected. This chain connects TRBV28 to TRBJ2-7; maybe TRBD1 (6 bases). The CDR3 reads CASSLAGVYEQYF. The CDR3 DNA reads TGTGCCAGCAGCCTGGCAGGGGTCTACGAGCAGTACTTC.